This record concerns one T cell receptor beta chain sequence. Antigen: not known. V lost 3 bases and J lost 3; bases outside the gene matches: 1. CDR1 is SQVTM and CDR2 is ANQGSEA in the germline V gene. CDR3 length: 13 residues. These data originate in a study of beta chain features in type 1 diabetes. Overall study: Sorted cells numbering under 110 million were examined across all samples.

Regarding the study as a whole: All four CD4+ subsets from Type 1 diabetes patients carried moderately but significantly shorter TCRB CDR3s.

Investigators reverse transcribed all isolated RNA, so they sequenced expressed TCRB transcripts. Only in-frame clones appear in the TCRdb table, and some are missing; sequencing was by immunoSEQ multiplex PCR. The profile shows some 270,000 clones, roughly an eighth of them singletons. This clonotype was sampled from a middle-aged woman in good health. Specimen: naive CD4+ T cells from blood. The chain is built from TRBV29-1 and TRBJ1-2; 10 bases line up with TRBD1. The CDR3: CSVEDRGDYGYTF. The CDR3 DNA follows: TGCAGCGTTGAGGACAGGGGGGACTATGGCTACACCTTC. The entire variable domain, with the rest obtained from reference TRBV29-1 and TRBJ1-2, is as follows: SAVISQKPSRDICQRGTSLTIQCQVDSQVTMMFWYRQQPGQSLTLIATANQGSEATYESGFVIDKFPISRPNLTFSTLTVSNMSPEDSSIYLCSVEDRGDYGYTFGSGTRLTVV.